Following are 5 T cell receptor beta chains from one sample sequenced in a study of blood T cell repertoires in COVID-19. Using immunoSEQ multiplex PCR, the repertoire was profiled, and TCRdb retains in-frame clones only, with some absent. The profile covers under 200,000 clones, with around four fifths appearing a single time and less than 3.5% taken by the ten largest. Sequences were obtained from peripheral blood. The origin of the receptors is a woman in her fifties or sixties with acute or convalescent COVID-19.

This clone was counted only a few times. The gene calls are TRBV5-4 and TRBJ2-3, with TRBD2 matching over 8 bases. The CDR3 contains 16 residues. CDR1 is SGHNT, CDR2 YYREEE, per germline (reference sequence). J was trimmed by 0 bases and V by 1 base; bases with no gene match: 4. CDR3 nucleotides: TGTGCCAGCAGCTTGCCTCGCGGGGGGAGCACAGATACGCAGTATTTT. This codes for CASSLPRGGSTDTQYF.

V gene TRBV28 combines with J gene TRBJ2-7; TRBD1 matches at 9 bases. The length of the CDR3 is 13 residues. The J segment lost 4 bases and the V segment lost 10 bases, leaving 8 bases of the junction unmatched. Per the germline V gene, CDR1 is MDHEN and CDR2 is SYDVKM. In nucleotides, the CDR3 is TGTGCCACCACCGGGACAGGGTTTTACGAGCAGTACTTC. As protein: CATTGTGFYEQYF.

CDR3 sequence reads: CASSLGGPARSGNTIYF. The CDR3 nucleotides are TGCGCCAGCAGCTTGGGGGGCCCAGCCCGCTCTGGAAACACCATATATTTT. This chain connects TRBV5-1 to TRBJ1-3, with D perhaps matching TRBD1 (5 bases). The CDR3 totals 17 residues. Germline-derived CDR1 and CDR2 are SGHRS and YFSETQ. Trimming shortened V by 0 bases and J by 0 bases, and 13 bases separated the two germline ends.

This clone was recorded only once. The V call is TRBV6-5, the J call TRBJ1-2, with D possibly matching TRBD1 (6 bases). The CDR3 totals 14 residues. Germline-derived CDR1 and CDR2 are MNHEY and SVGAGI. Trimming took 6 bases from V and 2 from J, leaving 13 bases between them. CDR3 in DNA: TGTGCCAGCAGGGTCAACAGGGTCAACTATGGCTACACCTTC. Translated, it gives CASRVNRVNYGYTF.

This clone was found once. This rearrangement joins TRBV6-2 or TRBV6-3 to TRBJ1-5; 7 bases fit TRBD1. The CDR3 has 15 residues. V dropped 2 bases and J dropped 3; count of bases not matched to a gene: 4. Per the germline V gene, CDR1 is MNHEY and CDR2 is SVGEGT. The CDR3 DNA reads as TGTGCCAGCAGTTACGTCCAGGGGGACAATCAGCCCCAGCATTTT. It yields the protein CASSYVQGDNQPQHF.